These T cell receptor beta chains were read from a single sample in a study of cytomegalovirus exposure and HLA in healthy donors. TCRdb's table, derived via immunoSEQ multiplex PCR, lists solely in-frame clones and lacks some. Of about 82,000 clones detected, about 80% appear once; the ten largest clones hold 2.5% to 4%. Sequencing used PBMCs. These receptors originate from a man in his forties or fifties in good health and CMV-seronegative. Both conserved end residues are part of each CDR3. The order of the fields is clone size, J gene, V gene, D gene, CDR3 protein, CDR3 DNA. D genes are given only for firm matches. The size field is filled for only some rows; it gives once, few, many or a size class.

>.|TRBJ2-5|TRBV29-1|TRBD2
CSVSGGRRETQYF
TGCAGCGTTAGCGGGGGGCGCCGAGAGACCCAGTACTTC
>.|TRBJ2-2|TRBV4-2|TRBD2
CASSQDLGGGAIVGELFF
TGTGCCAGCAGCCAAGATCTGGGCGGGGGGGCCATAGTCGGGGAGCTGTTTTTT
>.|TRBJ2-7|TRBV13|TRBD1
CASSGAGGTSYEQYF
TGTGCCAGCAGCGGGGCAGGGGGTACCTCCTACGAGCAGTACTTC
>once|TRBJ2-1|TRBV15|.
CATSSHEGGQGYNEQFF
TGTGCCACCAGCAGTCATGAGGGCGGGCAAGGGTACAATGAGCAGTTCTTC
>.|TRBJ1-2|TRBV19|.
CASSIISGGRYGYTF
TGTGCCAGTAGTATAATCTCGGGAGGGCGCTATGGCTACACCTTC
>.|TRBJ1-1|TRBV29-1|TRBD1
CSVLTGVNTEAFF
TGCAGCGTTCTAACAGGGGTGAACACTGAAGCTTTCTTT
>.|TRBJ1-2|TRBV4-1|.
CASSQERNGDYGYTF
TGCGCCAGCAGCCAAGAGAGGAACGGAGACTATGGCTACACCTTC
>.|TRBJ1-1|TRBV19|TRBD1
CASRGQGGLGNTEAFF
TGTGCCAGTCGCGGACAGGGAGGGTTGGGGAACACTGAAGCTTTCTTT
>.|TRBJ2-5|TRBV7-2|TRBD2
CASSLAARGGETQYF
TGTGCCAGCAGCTTAGCCGCGCGGGGGGGAGAGACCCAGTACTTC
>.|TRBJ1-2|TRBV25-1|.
CASSEGGVNYGYTF
TGTGCCAGCAGTGAGGGCGGGGTTAACTATGGCTACACCTTC
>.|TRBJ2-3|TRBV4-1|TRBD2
CASSAPPSRGVTDTQYF
TGCGCCAGCAGCGCTCCCCCTTCGCGGGGGGTCACAGATACGCAGTATTTT
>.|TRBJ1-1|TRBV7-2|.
CASSLWGTREGTEAFF
TGTGCCAGCAGCTTATGGGGCACCAGGGAGGGGACTGAAGCTTTCTTT
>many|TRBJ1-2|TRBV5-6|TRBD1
CASSSGTGGYGYTF
TGTGCCAGCAGCTCTGGGACAGGGGGATATGGCTACACCTTC
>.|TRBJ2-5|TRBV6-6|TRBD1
CASSYSGQLQETQYF
TGTGCCAGCAGTTACTCGGGACAGCTACAAGAGACCCAGTACTTC
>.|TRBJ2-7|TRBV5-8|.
CASSLQDSYEQYF
TGTGCCAGCAGCTTGCAGGACTCCTACGAGCAGTACTTC
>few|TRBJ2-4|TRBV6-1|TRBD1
CASSRGNIQYF
TGTGCCAGCAGCAGGGGGAACATTCAGTACTTC
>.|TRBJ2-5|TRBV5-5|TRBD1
CASSGQVRETQYF
TGTGCCAGCAGCGGACAGGTTCGAGAGACCCAGTACTTC
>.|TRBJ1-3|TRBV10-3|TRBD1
CAISTGGTGNTIYF
TGTGCCATTTCGACAGGGGGAACTGGAAACACCATATATTTT
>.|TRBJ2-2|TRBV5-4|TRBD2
CASSLTGSLAGGRTGELFF
TGTGCCAGCAGCTTGACCGGTAGCCTAGCGGGGGGGCGCACCGGGGAGCTGTTTTTT
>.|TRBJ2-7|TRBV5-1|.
CASSLERGLKYEQYF
TGCGCCAGCAGCTTGGAAAGGGGACTGAAGTACGAGCAGTACTTC
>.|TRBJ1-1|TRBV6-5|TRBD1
CASSFGQGSTEAFF
TGTGCCAGCAGTTTCGGACAGGGATCCACTGAAGCTTTCTTT
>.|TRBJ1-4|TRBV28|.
CASSPGHRNEKLFF
TGTGCCAGCAGTCCAGGACACCGCAATGAAAAACTGTTTTTT
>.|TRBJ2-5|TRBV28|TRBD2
CASPPLAGKGFGETQYF
TGTGCCAGCCCCCCCCTAGCGGGGAAAGGGTTCGGGGAGACCCAGTACTTC
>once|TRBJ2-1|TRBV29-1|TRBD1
CSIRTGSEQFF
TGCAGTATCCGGACAGGGAGTGAGCAGTTCTTC
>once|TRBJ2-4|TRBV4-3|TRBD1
CASSQEDRDRAQYF
TGCGCCAGCAGCCAAGAGGACCGGGACAGGGCGCAGTACTTC
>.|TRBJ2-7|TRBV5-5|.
CASSVSGGFYEQYF
TGTGCCAGCAGCGTCAGTGGAGGCTTCTACGAGCAGTACTTC
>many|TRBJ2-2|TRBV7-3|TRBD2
CASSPTGGPYTGELFF
TGTGCCAGCAGCCCAACGGGGGGGCCATACACCGGGGAGCTGTTTTTT
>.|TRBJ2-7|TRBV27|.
CASRQGQWYEQYF
TGTGCCAGCAGGCAAGGACAGTGGTACGAGCAGTACTTC
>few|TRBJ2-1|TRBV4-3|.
CASSQANSRGFYNEQFF
TGCGCCAGCAGCCAAGCCAACAGCCGCGGGTTCTACAATGAGCAGTTCTTC
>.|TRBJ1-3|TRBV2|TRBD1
CARQTGPGNTIYF
TGTGCCAGACAGACAGGGCCTGGAAACACCATATATTTT
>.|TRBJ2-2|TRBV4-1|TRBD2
CASSPLAVGDTGELFF
TGCGCCAGCAGCCCGCTAGCGGTAGGGGACACCGGGGAGCTGTTTTTT
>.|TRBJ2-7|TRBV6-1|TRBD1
CASSHTGGGYEQYF
TGTGCCAGCTCACACACAGGGGGCGGCTACGAGCAGTACTTC
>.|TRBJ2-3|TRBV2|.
CASSPRGTDTQYF
TGTGCCAGCAGTCCCCGGGGCACAGATACGCAGTATTTT
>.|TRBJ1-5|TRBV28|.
CASSEARPQHF
TGTGCCAGCAGTGAGGCCCGGCCCCAGCATTTT
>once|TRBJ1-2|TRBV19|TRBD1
CASTGGNGYTF
TGTGCCAGTACAGGGGGCAATGGCTACACCTTC
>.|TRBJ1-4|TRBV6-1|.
CASSEGAEKLFF
TGTGCCAGCAGTGAAGGGGCTGAAAAACTGTTTTTT
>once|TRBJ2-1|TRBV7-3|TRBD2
CASSLRGGSSYNEQFF
TGTGCCAGCAGCTTAAGGGGCGGGAGCTCCTACAATGAGCAGTTCTTC
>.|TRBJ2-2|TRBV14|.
CASSQYRGGTGELFF
TGTGCCAGCAGCCAGTACAGGGGAGGCACCGGGGAGCTGTTTTTT
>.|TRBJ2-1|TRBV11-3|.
CAINLGGTYNEQFF
TGTGCCATCAACCTCGGGGGAACCTACAATGAGCAGTTCTTC
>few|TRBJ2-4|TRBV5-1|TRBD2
CASSLAIAGELDIQYF
TGCGCCAGCAGCTTGGCGATAGCGGGGGAGTTGGACATTCAGTACTTC
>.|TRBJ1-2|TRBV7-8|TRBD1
CASSPDREHGYTF
TGTGCCAGCAGCCCGGACAGGGAGCATGGCTACACCTTC
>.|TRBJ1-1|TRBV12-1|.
CASIFRRRAFF
TGTGCCAGCATCTTCCGGAGGAGAGCTTTCTTT
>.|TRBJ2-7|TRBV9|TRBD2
CASSPHTGLDYEQYF
TGTGCCAGCAGCCCCCACACGGGACTAGACTACGAGCAGTACTTC
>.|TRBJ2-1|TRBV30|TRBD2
CAWSGGGSSYNEQFF
TGTGCCTGGAGCGGGGGGGGAAGCTCCTACAATGAGCAGTTCTTC
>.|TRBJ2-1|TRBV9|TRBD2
CASSEGTSVGSGNEQFF
TGTGCCAGCAGCGAGGGGACTAGCGTGGGGAGCGGGAATGAGCAGTTCTTC
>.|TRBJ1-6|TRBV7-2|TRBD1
CASSPGQSSNSPLHF
TGTGCCAGCAGCCCGGGACAGTCTAGTAATTCACCCCTCCACTTT
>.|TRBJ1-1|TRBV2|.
CASSEGRTANTEAFF
TGTGCCAGCAGTGAAGGTCGGACAGCGAACACTGAAGCTTTCTTT